These T cell receptor beta chains were read from a single sample in a study of early T cells in non-severe SARS-CoV-2 infection. Via MiXCR, TCRdb re-called the 5' RACE reads, giving one row per CDR3 protein. This sample yields tens of thousands of distinct CDR3 sequences, of which over 9% are seen a single time; about 3.9% belongs to the top ten. What was sequenced was whole blood. The receptors were gathered from an adult who was a healthcare worker with PCR-confirmed SARS-CoV-2 infection or an uninfected control (not recorded which). CDR3s leave out the opening cysteine and the closing phenylalanine or tryptophan. Each record gives: CDR3 length, J gene, V gene, CDR3 protein.

14 | TRBJ2-1 | TRBV13 | ASTAGLGVAYNEQF
13 | TRBJ2-7 | TRBV18 | ASSPLGTSGSEQY
13 | TRBJ2-3 | TRBV28 | ASNSLAPSGDTQY
13 | TRBJ1-5 | TRBV28 | ASSLRFLRNQPQH
11 | TRBJ1-6 | TRBV12-3/TRBV12-4 | AGSRTRDSPLH
10 | TRBJ2-7 | TRBV28 | ASSLKAYEQY
12 | TRBJ1-1 | TRBV5-1 | ASSLRQQNTEAF
13 | TRBJ2-7 | TRBV7-9 | ASSHFSGATYEQY
13 | TRBJ1-5 | TRBV6-1 | ASSETLEGGQPQH
11 | TRBJ2-7 | TRBV29-1 | SVMGLPSYEQY
13 | TRBJ1-5 | TRBV7-9 | ASSVGANSNQPQH
12 | TRBJ2-7 | TRBV6-4 | ASSASGKTYEQY
14 | TRBJ2-1 | TRBV9 | ASSADSGISYNEQF
13 | TRBJ2-6 | TRBV9 | ASSASPSEANVLT
12 | TRBJ1-5 | TRBV19 | ASTHRASNQPQH
13 | TRBJ2-7 | TRBV10-3 | AISDPGLADEEQY
12 | TRBJ2-5 | TRBV29-1 | SAPGTSNQETQY
14 | TRBJ2-2 | TRBV21-1 | ASSKGTGANTGELF
13 | TRBJ2-7 | TRBV6-2/TRBV6-3 | ASSYGGLSSYEQY
10 | TRBJ2-3 | TRBV3-1 | ASSQDGNTQY
16 | TRBJ2-1 | TRBV5-4 | ASSLGGSGRAVYNEQF
11 | TRBJ2-3 | TRBV19 | ASSLIDRDTQY
13 | TRBJ2-1 | TRBV29-1 | SVDVGLTGLDEQF
13 | TRBJ2-7 | TRBV7-3 | ASSPSGATSYEQY
10 | TRBJ2-1 | TRBV9 | ASSVRFNEQF
18 | TRBJ2-1 | TRBV5-1 | ASSRSSLGRLAGRGNEQF
11 | TRBJ1-5 | TRBV12-5 | ASGHYNSKPQH
13 | TRBJ2-1 | TRBV12-3/TRBV12-4 | ASLTGTGQYNEQF
12 | TRBJ1-4 | TRBV5-1 | ASSEVATNEKLF
14 | TRBJ2-1 | TRBV20-1 | SARAWASGGRGEQF
12 | TRBJ1-5 | TRBV2 | ASSEVREYQPQH
12 | TRBJ2-3 | TRBV19 | ASKKRDGTDTQY
13 | TRBJ2-3 | TRBV7-8 | ASIPWVAGLNTQY
14 | TRBJ1-5 | TRBV20-1 | SASQFAGQSNQPQH
10 | TRBJ2-2 | TRBV28 | ASSPPYRELF
13 | TRBJ2-1 | TRBV20-1 | SAGRSSGSYNEQF
14 | TRBJ2-3 | TRBV5-1 | ASSLGLAVRGDTQY
9 | TRBJ2-1 | TRBV20-1 | SAPISGEQF
15 | TRBJ2-1 | TRBV2 | ASSKLAGGPSGNEQF
11 | TRBJ2-3 | TRBV29-1 | SVDGRSADTQY
11 | TRBJ1-4 | TRBV27 | ASSLLSGEKLF
15 | TRBJ2-1 | TRBV4-1 | ASSPRGGRASYNEQF
10 | TRBJ2-7 | TRBV10-3 | AAAGTSGEQY
13 | TRBJ2-1 | TRBV20-1 | SARGGGTSYNEQF
11 | TRBJ2-5 | TRBV11-1 | ASRRSSGQTQY
12 | TRBJ2-2 | TRBV6-5 | ASRRQIYTGELF
16 | TRBJ2-1 | TRBV28 | ASSLLTTSGRSYNEQF
15 | TRBJ2-3 | TRBV6-5 | ASSYRVGVTSGYTQY
11 | TRBJ2-5 | TRBV30 | AWSVRRQETQY
13 | TRBJ2-7 | TRBV3-1 | ASSQGRYSSYEQY
12 | TRBJ2-4 | TRBV19 | ASSQPGDKNIQY
12 | TRBJ1-4 | TRBV18 | ASSRSKGGEKLF
14 | TRBJ2-2 | TRBV5-1 | ASHNPQGSGTGELF
14 | TRBJ2-4 | TRBV18 | ASSPGTSGRRNIQY
13 | TRBJ1-2 | TRBV28 | ASSLSPWGGNGYT
13 | TRBJ2-7 | TRBV20-1 | SARDWGSYSYEQY
12 | TRBJ1-6 | TRBV9 | ASSVGSSNSPLH